These 2 T cell receptor beta chains were all obtained from the same sample, sequenced in a study of vaccination effects on CD4 cells after COVID-19. Viral peptide pools were used in the ViraFEST assay to expand antigen-specific CD4+ T cells, and sequencing came afterward. Culture proceeded for approximately nine days, and CD4+ T cells were then isolated. Participants each got two BNT162b2 or mRNA-1273 vaccine doses. Measured with immunoSEQ multiplex PCR; TCRdb has only the in-frame clones, and not every one. The table shows 20,000 to 25,000 clones, with 73% occurring only once. For these TCRs, the target antigens are not known. Sample: CD4+ T cells from PBMCs cultured with SARS-CoV-2 spike peptides, taken after COVID-19 vaccination. These receptors were collected from a human donor who received a COVID-19 vaccine.

V usage is TRBV30 and J usage is TRBJ1-5, with D tentatively TRBD1 (6 bases). The germline V gene has CDR1 GTSNPN and CDR2 SVGIG (reference sequence). Trimming pared 3 bases from V and 7 bases from J, leaving 13 bases between. The CDR3 extends over 13 amino acids. The CDR3 DNA reads as TGTGCCTGGAGCTCACAGGGAAACCAGCCCCAGCATTTT. Translation gives CAWSSQGNQPQHF.

This clone has a handful of counts. The chain links TRBV12-3 or TRBV12-4 to TRBJ1-6, with D unclear. Trimming took off 6 bases at V and 8 bases at J, with 11 bases between the two ends. The CDR3 is 13 amino acids. Here the CDR3 DNA reads TGTGCCAGCAGAGCCATCCTATATTCACCCCTCCACTTT. Translating it yields CASRAILYSPLHF.